The TCR beta chain described here comes from a study of regulatory T cells. Regarding the study as a whole: Hydrophobic residues at CDR3 positions 6 and 7 were enriched in conventional CD4+ T cells of CD3G-deficient patients.

Of note for this clone: The antigen is unknown.

The PCR used 52 TRBV and 13 TRBJ primers. The assay was immunoSEQ multiplex PCR, and TCRdb's table has in-frame clones only and misses some. The repertoire holds about 35,000 clones, with 75% to 90% as singletons. V was shortened by 4 bases and J by 6 bases, with 18 bases between the two germline ends. Per the germline V gene, CDR1 is SGHRS and CDR2 is YFSETQ. The CDR3 has 15 residues. Regulatory (CD25-high CD127-low) and conventional (CD25-low CD127-high) CD4+ T cells were sorted separately. Sequenced sample: conventional CD4+ T cells sorted from blood. The source of this sequence is a person aged 18 to 35 with CD3G deficiency. The chain is built from TRBV5-1 and TRBJ2-3; weak D call: TRBD2 (7 bases). The DNA of the CDR3 is TGCGCCAGCAGCCATACAGGGAGGGGCCCCGATACGCAGTATTTT. Its protein is CASSHTGRGPDTQYF.